A selection of T cell receptor beta chains follows, all from one sample in a study of cytomegalovirus exposure and HLA in healthy donors. Repertoires were generated with immunoSEQ multiplex PCR, while TCRdb's copy carries only in-frame clones and drops some. Of a few hundred thousand clones in the sample, around two thirds are singletons; the top ten hold over 2%. Sequenced material: PBMCs. These receptors came from a female donor in good health and CMV-seronegative. The CDR3 runs from the conserved cysteine through the conserved F or W. D genes are given only for firm matches. The size of a clone is reported for some rows only, either as once, few or many, or as a class for expanded clones.

V gene	D gene	clone size	J gene	CDR3 protein	CDR3 DNA
TRBV10-3	.	.	TRBJ2-1	CAISVHPLANEQFF	TGTGCCATCAGTGTTCACCCACTAGCTAATGAGCAGTTCTTC
TRBV29-1	TRBD1	few	TRBJ2-2	CSVKKTTGQVNTGELFF	TGCAGCGTTAAAAAAACAACGGGACAGGTGAACACCGGGGAGCTGTTTTTT
TRBV2	TRBD2	.	TRBJ2-1	CASRATGLRISYNEQFF	TGTGCCAGCAGGGCGACGGGACTACGGATCTCCTACAATGAGCAGTTCTTC
TRBV4-2	.	.	TRBJ2-7	CASSQTGTSGYEQYF	TGTGCCAGCAGCCAAACCGGGACTTCCGGCTACGAGCAGTACTTC
TRBV27	.	.	TRBJ1-1	CASSLSQGMNTEAFF	TGTGCCAGCAGTCTCTCCCAGGGCATGAACACTGAAGCTTTCTTT
TRBV28	.	few	TRBJ2-3	CASSRAGSTDTQYF	TGTGCCAGCAGTCGGGCAGGGAGCACAGATACGCAGTATTTT
TRBV4-1	.	once	TRBJ2-2	CASSQAHGVTGELFF	TGCGCCAGCAGCCAAGCCCACGGAGTGACCGGGGAGCTGTTTTTT
TRBV30	TRBD2	.	TRBJ2-5	CAWSVRLAGGETQYF	TGTGCCTGGAGTGTACGTCTAGCGGGAGGAGAGACCCAGTACTTC
TRBV4-1	.	few	TRBJ1-1	CASSQVENFATEAFF	TGCGCCAGCAGCCAAGTCGAAAACTTTGCAACTGAAGCTTTCTTT
TRBV2	TRBD1	once	TRBJ2-5	CASSVGTDKQETQYF	TGTGCCAGCAGTGTAGGGACAGATAAACAAGAGACCCAGTACTTC
TRBV7-3	.	.	TRBJ2-4	CASSQAGAKNIQYF	TGTGCCAGCAGTCAAGCGGGAGCCAAAAACATTCAGTACTTC
TRBV6-1	.	few	TRBJ2-2	CASSLAAGNTGELFF	TGTGCCAGCAGCCTAGCAGCTGGCAACACCGGGGAGCTGTTTTTT
TRBV7-9	TRBD1	.	TRBJ2-5	CASSLQTGLETQYF	TGTGCCAGCAGCTTACAGACAGGGTTAGAGACCCAGTACTTC
TRBV7-3	.	.	TRBJ1-6	CASSLTRGSSPLHF	TGTGCCAGCAGCTTAACACGGGGTAGCTCACCCCTCCACTTT
TRBV30	.	.	TRBJ1-1	CAWRLKGGTEAFF	TGTGCCTGGAGATTAAAGGGAGGTACTGAAGCTTTCTTT
TRBV7-9	.	.	TRBJ1-5	CASSFSLKPRDGSNQPQHF	TGTGCCAGCAGCTTCTCACTTAAACCCAGAGACGGGAGCAATCAGCCCCAGCATTTT
TRBV25-1	.	.	TRBJ1-1	CASSEFGGLRTEAFF	TGTGCCAGCAGTGAATTTGGGGGCTTACGGACTGAAGCTTTCTTT
TRBV6-5	.	.	TRBJ2-2	CASSYTTGELFF	TGTGCCAGCAGTTATACTACCGGGGAGCTGTTTTTT
TRBV11-3	.	.	TRBJ2-4	CASSSLQGLARNIQYF	TGTGCCAGCAGCTCCCTACAGGGCCTAGCCAGAAACATTCAGTACTTC
TRBV7-3	TRBD2	.	TRBJ2-3	CASSSGLAGGPDTQYF	TGTGCCAGCAGCTCCGGACTAGCGGGAGGCCCAGATACGCAGTATTTT
TRBV7-3	TRBD2	.	TRBJ2-2	CASSPFSGRNTGELFF	TGTGCCAGCAGCCCCTTTAGCGGGAGAAACACCGGGGAGCTGTTTTTT
TRBV10-3	TRBD2	.	TRBJ2-7	CAISEFPRLAGIPYEQYF	TGTGCCATCAGTGAGTTCCCTCGGCTAGCGGGGATACCCTACGAGCAGTACTTC
TRBV5-4	.	few	TRBJ2-7	CASSSKTTSTYEQYF	TGTGCCAGCAGCTCAAAAACTACCTCTACCTACGAGCAGTACTTC
TRBV25-1	.	.	TRBJ2-2	CASSARLASKPGELFF	TGTGCCAGCAGTGCTAGGTTAGCTTCAAAACCCGGGGAGCTGTTTTTT
TRBV30	TRBD2	.	TRBJ2-1	CARGPREAPGNEQFF	TGTGCCAGGGGCCCGCGGGAGGCCCCCGGCAATGAGCAGTTCTTC
TRBV19	TRBD1	few	TRBJ2-7	CASRPTGGRGEQYF	TGTGCCAGTAGACCTACAGGGGGCCGAGGCGAGCAGTACTTC
TRBV7-8	.	few	TRBJ1-1	CAISTGRNTEAFF	TGTGCCATTTCGACAGGCCGGAACACTGAAGCTTTCTTT
TRBV2	.	.	TRBJ2-5	CASRRLAETQYF	TGTGCCAGCAGAAGATTAGCGGAGACCCAGTACTTC
TRBV6-1	.	.	TRBJ2-7	CASQGSSYEQYF	TGTGCCAGCCAGGGGAGCTCCTACGAGCAGTACTTC
TRBV6-5	TRBD1	.	TRBJ2-7	CAIRPAGTGPGEQYF	TGTGCCATCAGACCCGCCGGGACAGGGCCAGGCGAGCAGTACTTC
TRBV6-6	.	.	TRBJ2-3	CASSAAPADTQYF	TGTGCCAGCTCAGCGGCCCCCGCAGATACGCAGTATTTT
TRBV11-3	.	.	TRBJ2-5	CASSLARTKETQYF	TGTGCCAGCAGCTTAGCGCGTACGAAGGAGACCCAGTACTTC
TRBV27	.	.	TRBJ1-2	CASSGPQGAGYTF	TGTGCCAGCAGTGGGCCACAGGGTGCGGGCTACACCTTC
TRBV5-1	TRBD1	.	TRBJ1-1	CASSLARTGGARVMNTEAFF	TGCGCCAGCAGCTTGGCGCGGACAGGGGGCGCAAGGGTCATGAACACTGAAGCTTTCTTT
TRBV6-1	.	few	TRBJ1-1	CASSFEVDTEAFF	TGTGCCAGCAGTTTCGAGGTGGACACTGAAGCTTTCTTT
TRBV7-8	TRBD2	once	TRBJ2-7	CASSPARTSGTYEQYF	TGTGCCAGCAGCCCGGCCCGGACTAGCGGTACCTACGAGCAGTACTTC
TRBV27	.	.	TRBJ1-2	CASSSGQLYTF	TGTGCCAGCAGTTCCGGACAGCTTTACACCTTC
TRBV5-5	.	few	TRBJ2-1	CASSLSTEKQFF	TGTGCCAGCAGCTTATCGACAGAGAAACAGTTCTTC
TRBV30	TRBD2	.	TRBJ2-5	CAWSVLGLAGDGWETQYF	TGTGCCTGGAGTGTACTGGGACTAGCGGGAGATGGGTGGGAGACCCAGTACTTC
TRBV19	TRBD1	.	TRBJ2-7	CASRQPGQGAGEQYF	TGTGCCAGTAGGCAGCCGGGACAGGGGGCTGGTGAGCAGTACTTC